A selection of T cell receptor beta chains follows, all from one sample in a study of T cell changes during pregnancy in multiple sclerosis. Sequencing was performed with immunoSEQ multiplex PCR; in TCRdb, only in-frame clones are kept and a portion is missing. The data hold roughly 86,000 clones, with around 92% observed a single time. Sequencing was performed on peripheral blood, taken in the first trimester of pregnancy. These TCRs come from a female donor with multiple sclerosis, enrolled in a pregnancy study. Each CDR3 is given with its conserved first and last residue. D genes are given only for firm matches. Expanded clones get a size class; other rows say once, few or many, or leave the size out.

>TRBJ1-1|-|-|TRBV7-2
TGTGCCAGCAGCTCCGGAGGGCATGCTTTCTTT
CASSSGGHAFF
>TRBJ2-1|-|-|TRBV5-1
TGCGCCAGCAGCTTGGCAGCGGCCAATGAGCAGTTCTTC
CASSLAAANEQFF
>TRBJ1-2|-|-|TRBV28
TGTGCCAGCAGTTTTGGGCCCACATGGGGCTACACCTTC
CASSFGPTWGYTF
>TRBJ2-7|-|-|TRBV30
TGTGCCTGGAGTGCCGGGACAAACTACGAGCAGTACTTC
CAWSAGTNYEQYF
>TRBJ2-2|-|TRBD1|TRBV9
TGTGCCAGCAGCGCGACAGGGACGGGCGGGGAGCTGTTTTTT
CASSATGTGGELFF
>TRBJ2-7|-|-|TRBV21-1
TGTGCCAGCAGCCCTACCGGTGGGGGAGGGTTACACATTACCTACGAGCAGTACTTC
CASSPTGGGGLHITYEQYF
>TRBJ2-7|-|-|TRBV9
TGTGCCAGCAGCGTAGCCGGCACAGGCGAGCAGTACTTC
CASSVAGTGEQYF
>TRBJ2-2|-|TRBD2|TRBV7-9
TGTGCCAGCAGCTTAGGACTAGCGCTCGCGAACACCGGGGAGCTGTTTTTT
CASSLGLALANTGELFF
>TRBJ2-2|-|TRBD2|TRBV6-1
TGTGCCAGCAGCCCTCTAGCGGGAGACACCGGGGAGCTGTTTTTT
CASSPLAGDTGELFF
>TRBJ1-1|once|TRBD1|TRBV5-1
TGCGCCAGCAGCCTCGGACCACCAGGGGGGACTGAAGCTTTCTTT
CASSLGPPGGTEAFF
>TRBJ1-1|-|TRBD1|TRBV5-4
TGTGCCAGCAGCAATGGACAGGGGAGAACTGAAGCTTTCTTT
CASSNGQGRTEAFF
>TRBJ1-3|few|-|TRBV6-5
TGTGCCAGCAGTTACTCGATCACTGTGGGAAACACCATATATTTT
CASSYSITVGNTIYF
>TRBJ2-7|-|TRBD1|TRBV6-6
TGTGCCAGCAGCCCGGGACAGGGATTCTCCTACGAGCAGTACTTC
CASSPGQGFSYEQYF
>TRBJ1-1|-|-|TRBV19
TGTGCCAGTAGTATAGGCCTCCTAGGGGGCACTGAAGCTTTCTTT
CASSIGLLGGTEAFF
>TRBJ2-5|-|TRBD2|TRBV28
TGTGCCAGCAGCTCCGGGACTAGCGGGAGGGCCGGGGGATGGGAGACCCAGTACTTC
CASSSGTSGRAGGWETQYF
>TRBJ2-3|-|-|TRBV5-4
TGTGCCAGCAGCCCCGTTGCGGGGATCACAGATACGCAGTATTTT
CASSPVAGITDTQYF
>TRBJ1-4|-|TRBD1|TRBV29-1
TGCAGCGTATCAGGGGGGGAAAAACTGTTTTTT
CSVSGGEKLFF
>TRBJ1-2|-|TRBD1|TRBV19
TGTGCCAGTAGCCTGAGCGGACAGGGTAGCTATGGCTACACCTTC
CASSLSGQGSYGYTF
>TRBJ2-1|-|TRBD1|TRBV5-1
TGCGCCAGCAGCTTGGAGGGACAGTACAATGAGCAGTTCTTC
CASSLEGQYNEQFF
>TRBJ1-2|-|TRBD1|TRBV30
TGTGCCTGCAGGGGGGCGTTGTATGGCTACACCTTC
CACRGALYGYTF
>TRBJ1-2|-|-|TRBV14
TGTGCCAGCAGCCAAGATCCTTTCGGCTATGGCTACACCTTC
CASSQDPFGYGYTF
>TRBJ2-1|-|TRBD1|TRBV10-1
TGCGCCAGCAGTGCAGACAGGGTAAGTGGCAATGAGCAGTTCTTC
CASSADRVSGNEQFF
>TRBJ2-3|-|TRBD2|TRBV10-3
TGTGCCATCAGTGCCGCTCGGACTAGCGGGCTCTCAGATACGCAGTATTTT
CAISAARTSGLSDTQYF
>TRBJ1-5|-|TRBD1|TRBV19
TGTGCCAGTAGTACATGGGACAGCATGGGGATAGGCAATCAGCCCCAGCATTTT
CASSTWDSMGIGNQPQHF
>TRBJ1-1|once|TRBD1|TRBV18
TGTGCCAGCGTAAGGGGGACAGGGGGGTACACTGAAGCTTTCTTT
CASVRGTGGYTEAFF
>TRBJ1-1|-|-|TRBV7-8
TGTGCCAGCAGCTTAGGTCGGAACACTGAAGCTTTCTTT
CASSLGRNTEAFF
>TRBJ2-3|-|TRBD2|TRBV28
TGTGCCAGCAGAGCCCCGGGACTAGCGGGAGTAAGTAGGTGGGGAGATACGCAGTATTTT
CASRAPGLAGVSRWGDTQYF
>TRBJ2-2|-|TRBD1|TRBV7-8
TGTGCCAGCAGGGAAATTGGACAGGGAATCGGGGAGCTGTTTTTT
CASREIGQGIGELFF
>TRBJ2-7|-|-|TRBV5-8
TGTGCCAGCAGCTTTTCCGGGTTCCACCACGAGCAGTACTTC
CASSFSGFHHEQYF
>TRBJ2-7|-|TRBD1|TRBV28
TGTGCCAGCAGTGAACAGGGGAATCTCTACGAGCAGTACTTC
CASSEQGNLYEQYF
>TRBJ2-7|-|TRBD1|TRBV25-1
TGTGCCAGCAGTGAATCGGGACAGGGGGCGCTTGAGCAGTACTTC
CASSESGQGALEQYF
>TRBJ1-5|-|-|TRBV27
TGTGCCAGCAGCCCGGGGGGGGCAAGCAATCAGCCCCAGCATTTT
CASSPGGASNQPQHF
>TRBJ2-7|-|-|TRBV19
TGTGCCAGTAGTATAGATCTCGGGGAGAGGAACGAGCAGTACTTC
CASSIDLGERNEQYF